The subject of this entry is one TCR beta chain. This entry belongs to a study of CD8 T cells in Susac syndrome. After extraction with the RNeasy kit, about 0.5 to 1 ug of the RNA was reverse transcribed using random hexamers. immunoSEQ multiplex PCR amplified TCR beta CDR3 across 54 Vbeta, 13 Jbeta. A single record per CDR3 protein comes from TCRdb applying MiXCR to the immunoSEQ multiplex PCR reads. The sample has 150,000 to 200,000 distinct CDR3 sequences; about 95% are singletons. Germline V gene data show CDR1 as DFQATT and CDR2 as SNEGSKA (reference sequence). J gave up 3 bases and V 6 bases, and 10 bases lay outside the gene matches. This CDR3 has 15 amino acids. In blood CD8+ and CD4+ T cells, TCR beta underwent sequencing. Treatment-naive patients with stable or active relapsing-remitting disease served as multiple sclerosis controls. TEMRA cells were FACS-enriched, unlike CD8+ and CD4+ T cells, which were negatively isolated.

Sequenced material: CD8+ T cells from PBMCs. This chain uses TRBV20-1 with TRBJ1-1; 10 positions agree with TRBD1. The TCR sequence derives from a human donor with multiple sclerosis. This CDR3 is CSAAGTGDWDTEAFF. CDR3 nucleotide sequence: TGCAGTGCCGCCGGGACAGGGGATTGGGACACTGAAGCTTTCTTT.